In this sample, the clone carrying this T cell receptor (beta chain) turned up a few times. What it recognizes is unknown. It was with a sample-barcoded 5' primer and a J-beta primer mix that a second PCR of roughly 7 to 12 cycles was run. TCRdb passed the 5' RACE reads through MiXCR, listing each CDR3 protein once. The sample contains 550,000 to 750,000 distinct CDR3 sequences, more than 20% of which appear only once. This specimen belongs to a study of blood T cells in healthy people across ages. Study-level results: In long-lived donors, naive CD4+ cell counts and diversity exceeded those of aged donors. Significant beta diversity loss was already apparent by age approximately 38, declining roughly linearly.

This CDR3 has 13 residues. The ends were cut back, 6 bases at V and 0 bases at J, with 9 bases in the middle. In germline, CDR1 is DFQATT, CDR2 SNEGSKA (reference sequence). The donors, aged roughly 6 to 95, were healthy Caucasians from Russia. It was about 10 milliliters of peripheral blood that were drawn from each donor. This clonotype was sampled from an older man in good health. The chain carries TRBV20-1 and TRBJ1-5; D ambiguous. Input material: blood. The DNA for the CDR3 is TGCAGTGCGGCTGAAAATAGCAATCAGCCCCAGCATTTT. Its protein is CSAAENSNQPQHF.